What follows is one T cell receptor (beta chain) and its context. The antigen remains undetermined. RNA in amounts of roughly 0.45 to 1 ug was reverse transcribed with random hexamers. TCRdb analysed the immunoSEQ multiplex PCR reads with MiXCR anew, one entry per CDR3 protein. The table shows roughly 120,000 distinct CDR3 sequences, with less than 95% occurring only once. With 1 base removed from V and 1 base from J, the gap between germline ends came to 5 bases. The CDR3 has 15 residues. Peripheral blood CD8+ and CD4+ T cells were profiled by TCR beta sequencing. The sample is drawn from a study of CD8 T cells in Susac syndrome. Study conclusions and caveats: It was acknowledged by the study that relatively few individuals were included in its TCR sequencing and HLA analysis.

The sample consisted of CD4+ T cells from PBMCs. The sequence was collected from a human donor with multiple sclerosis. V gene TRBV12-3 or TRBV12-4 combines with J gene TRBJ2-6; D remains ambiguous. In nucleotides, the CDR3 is TGTGCCAGCAGTTTAGACGCATCTGGGGCCAACGTCCTGACTTTC. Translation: CASSLDASGANVLTF.